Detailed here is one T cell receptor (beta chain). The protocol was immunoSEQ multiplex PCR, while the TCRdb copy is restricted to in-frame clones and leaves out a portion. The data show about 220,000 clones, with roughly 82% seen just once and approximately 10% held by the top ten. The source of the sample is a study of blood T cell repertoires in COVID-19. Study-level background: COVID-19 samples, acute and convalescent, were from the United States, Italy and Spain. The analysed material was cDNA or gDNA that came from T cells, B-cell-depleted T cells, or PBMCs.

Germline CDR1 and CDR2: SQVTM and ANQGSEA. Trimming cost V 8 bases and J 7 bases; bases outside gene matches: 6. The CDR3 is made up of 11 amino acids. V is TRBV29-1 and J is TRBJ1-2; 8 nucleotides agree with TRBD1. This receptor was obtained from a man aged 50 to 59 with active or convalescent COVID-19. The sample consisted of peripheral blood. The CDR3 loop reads CSSRGPGGYTF. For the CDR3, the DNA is TGCAGCTCCAGGGGGCCAGGTGGCTACACCTTC.